Listed here are 16 T cell receptor beta chains from one sample, sequenced in a study of Graves' ophthalmopathy and Graves' hyperthyroidism. RNA transcripts were the template, and TCR beta CDR3 regions were amplified from them. HTBI primers were employed in first-round RT-PCR, then a second-round multiplex PCR followed. Via MiXCR, TCRdb re-called the multiplex PCR reads, giving one row per CDR3 protein. In the table there are about 220,000 distinct CDR3 sequences, 20% to 25% of which are singletons. The sample was peripheral blood. Source of these receptors: a woman aged 45-65 years with Graves' ophthalmopathy.

This clonotype was seen repeatedly, ten times or more. The chain joins TRBV6-1 to TRBJ1-1; perhaps TRBD1 as D (5 bases). Germline assignment: CDR1 MNHNS and CDR2 SASEGT. This CDR3 has 13 residues. V lost 0 bases and J lost 11, with 13 bases in between. CDR3 nucleotides: TGTGCCAGCAGTGAAGCCGTCGGATCAGGGGCTTTCTTT. Translation: CASSEAVGSGAFF.

This clonotype was observed many times. The chain recombines TRBV20-1 with TRBJ2-7; 8 bases align to TRBD2. The V and J ends lost 2 bases and 2 bases, in that order; junction bases with no gene match: 11. The CDR3 covers 16 residues. Per germline, CDR1 DFQATT and CDR2 SNEGSKA (reference sequence). The CDR3 DNA reads as TGCAGTGCTAGACGGCCGAAAACTAGCGGTGCCTACGAGCAGTACTTC. Encoded protein: CSARRPKTSGAYEQYF.

At least ten counts were recorded for this clonotype. The J gene is TRBJ2-5, the V gene TRBV27, with D possibly TRBD1 on 6 matching bases. This CDR3 spans 15 amino acids. From germline, CDR1 is MNHEY and CDR2 SMNVEV (reference sequence). V lost 3 bases and J lost 3, with 14 bases in between. CDR3 in DNA: TGTGCCAGCAGTTTTAGGGGGAGCAGCGAAGAGACCCAGTACTTC. This sequence encodes CASSFRGSSEETQYF.

This clonotype was counted at least ten times. The chain uses TRBV7-2 and TRBJ2-2; tentatively, D is TRBD2 (6 bases). Germline assignment: CDR1 SGHTA and CDR2 FQGNSA. This CDR3 region has 15 residues. The ends were cut back, 1 base at V and 4 bases at J, with 10 bases in the middle. CDR3 DNA sequence: TGTGCCAGCAGCTTAGGAGGGAGGAGCACCGGGGAGCTGTTTTTT. This gives the protein CASSLGGRSTGELFF.

This clonotype has a count of ten or more. The V gene is TRBV28, the J gene TRBJ2-7, with D unclear. The CDR3 runs to 16 residues. Germline CDR1 and CDR2: MDHEN and SYDVKM. V shed 6 bases and J shed 6 bases, with 24 bases lying between them. The chain's CDR3 is CASSRLGQTPRAEQYF. The CDR3 DNA is TGTGCCAGCAGCCGTCTCGGGCAGACTCCGAGAGCCGAGCAGTACTTC.

The rearrangement uses TRBV5-1 and TRBJ2-4, with D tentatively TRBD2 (6 bases). The CDR3 contains 13 residues. Germline loops: CDR1 SGHRS, CDR2 YFSETQ. The V gene lost 9 bases and the J gene lost 9 bases, with 19 bases spanning the gap. The CDR3 DNA reads TGCGCCACCGCCCCGTTCTACGGGGGCATTCAGTACTTC. Its translation is CATAPFYGGIQYF.

About this clonotype itself: A much larger clonotype is one base distant, so this may be a read error. The chain recombines TRBV3-1 with TRBJ2-5; 7 nucleotides line up with TRBD2. CDR3 length: 15 residues. Looked up from germline, CDR1 is LGHDT and CDR2 is YNNKEL (reference sequence). The CDR3 DNA follows: TGTGCCAGCAGCCAAGATCCAGCGGGGCAAGGGACCCAGTACTTC. Its translation is CASSQDPAGQGTQYF.

This clonotype was seen many times. The chain is built from TRBV12-3 or TRBV12-4 and TRBJ1-2; no definite D call. Trimming shortened V by 1 base and J by 6 bases, and 12 bases separated the two germline ends. This CDR3 contains 14 residues. The DNA for the CDR3 is TGTGCCAGCAGTTTAGGAGGAAGCGGGCATGGCTACACCTTC. It specifies CASSLGGSGHGYTF.

In this sample, this clonotype turned up many times. The genes are TRBV12-3 or TRBV12-4 and TRBJ1-1; D is undetermined. V was cut by 7 bases and J by 6 bases, with 15 bases left in between. This CDR3 comprises 13 residues. The CDR3 protein is CASTISRTAEAFF. The CDR3 nucleotides are TGTGCCAGCACCATTAGTAGGACCGCTGAAGCTTTCTTT.

The V and J genes are TRBV6-1 and TRBJ2-7, with D perhaps TRBD2 (5 bases). Trimming removed 7 bases at V and 3 bases at J, with 16 bases between. This CDR3 spans 14 amino acids. Germline V gene data show CDR1 as MNHNS and CDR2 as SASEGT. CDR3 sequence: CASNAQAASYEQYF. The CDR3, as DNA: TGTGCCAGCAACGCTCAAGCGGCCAGCTACGAGCAGTACTTC.

This clonotype was recorded a few times. This chain joins TRBV12-3 or TRBV12-4 and TRBJ1-5; D is unresolved. V was cut by 5 bases and J by 7 bases, with 15 bases left in between. This CDR3 spans 14 amino acids. The CDR3 sequence is CASSERTTDQPQHF. CDR3 DNA: TGTGCCAGCAGTGAGCGGACCACTGACCAGCCCCAGCATTTT.

In its sample, this clonotype was seen many times. V usage is TRBV20-1 and J usage is TRBJ1-1, with D maybe TRBD1 (6 bases). V was shortened by 1 base and J by 1 base, with 7 bases between the two germline ends. This CDR3 contains 13 residues. Germline V CDR1 and CDR2: DFQATT, SNEGSKA (reference sequence). CDR3 nucleotide sequence: TGCAGTGCTAGAGGGGGGGCGAACACTGAAGCTTTCTTT. Translation: CSARGGANTEAFF.

A remark on this clonotype: The junction departs from germline at one end; a sequencing error may be responsible. The chain couples TRBV5-1 to TRBJ1-2, with 7 bases aligning to TRBD1. Per germline, CDR1 SGHRS and CDR2 YFSETQ. The CDR3 totals 14 residues. For the CDR3, the DNA is TGCGCCAGCACTCCCATACAGGGGAGCTATGGCTGCACCTTC. It encodes CASTPIQGSYGCTF. Full variable domain (rest looked up from reference TRBV5-1 and TRBJ1-2): KAGVTQTPRYLIKTRGQQVTLSCSPISGHRSVSWYQQTPGQGLQFLFEYFSETQRNKGNFPGRFSGRQFSNSRSEMNVSTLELGDSALYLCASTPIQGSYGCTFGSGTRLTVV.

The sample holds many counts of this clonotype. J is TRBJ1-5 and V is TRBV20-1; D gene unclear. The CDR3 runs 14 residues. V was shortened by 3 bases and J by 3 bases, with 12 bases between the two germline ends. Germline loops: CDR1 DFQATT, CDR2 SNEGSKA (reference sequence). CDR3 residues: CSASFGPANQPQHF. CDR3 DNA: TGCAGTGCTAGTTTTGGGCCCGCCAATCAGCCCCAGCATTTT.

The rearrangement joins TRBV6-2 or TRBV6-3 to TRBJ1-1; TRBD1 matches 7 bases. Germline V gene sequence: CDR1 MNHEY, CDR2 SVGEGT. Trimming at V came to 0 bases and at J to 3 bases, leaving 4 bases not matched to a gene. This CDR3 has 15 amino acids. This chain's CDR3 is CASSYSGQGDTEAFF. The CDR3 DNA sequence: TGTGCCAGCAGTTACTCTGGCCAGGGGGACACTGAAGCTTTCTTT.

The sample holds many counts of this clonotype. The chain couples TRBV5-1 to TRBJ2-3, with D possibly being TRBD1 or TRBD2 (5 bases each). Per germline, CDR1 SGHRS and CDR2 YFSETQ. With 0 bases removed from V and 5 bases from J, the gap between germline ends came to 16 bases. This CDR3 has 16 residues. The CDR3 DNA follows: TGCGCCAGCAGCTTGGTTGGGAGCGCCCAGGGAGATACGCAGTATTTT. Encoded protein: CASSLVGSAQGDTQYF.